This T cell receptor (beta chain) came from a study of blood T cell repertoires in COVID-19. Measured with immunoSEQ multiplex PCR; TCRdb has only the in-frame clones, and not every one. The sample consists of some 150,000 clones, 87% of them appearing once. The CDR3 length is 14 residues. Germline CDR1 SGHNT, CDR2 YENEEA. Deletions cut 5 bases from V and 2 bases from J, with 13 bases between. This receptor was identified in a young man with active or convalescent COVID-19. What was sequenced was peripheral blood. The V and J genes are TRBV11-3 and TRBJ2-7; a weak D match, TRBD2 (5 bases). CDR3 coding DNA: TGTGCCAGCAGCAGCGGTGGTAGTGCCTACGAGCAGTACTTC. This codes for CASSSGGSAYEQYF.